One sample yielded the 32 T cell receptor beta chains listed below, sequenced in a study of blood T cell repertoires in COVID-19. Clones were sequenced by immunoSEQ multiplex PCR, and TCRdb holds only the in-frame ones, with some missing. The sample lists under 200,000 clones, roughly 85% occurring once. Material: peripheral blood. The receptor set was obtained from an elderly woman with acute or convalescent COVID-19.

This chain links TRBV2 with TRBJ2-4, with 7 nucleotides matching TRBD2. V shed 6 bases and J 0 bases; nucleotides not matched to a gene: 5. From germline, CDR1 is SNHLY and CDR2 FYNNEI. The CDR3 is 15 amino acids. CDR3 sequence: CASSPGRGAKNIQYF. The DNA for the CDR3 is TGTGCCAGCAGCCCGGGGAGGGGAGCCAAAAACATTCAGTACTTC.

This rearrangement joins TRBV7-9 to TRBJ1-4; D remains ambiguous. The ends were cut back, 3 bases at V and 4 bases at J, with 9 bases in the middle. Germline loops: CDR1 SEHNR, CDR2 FQNEAQ (reference sequence). The CDR3 totals 14 residues. CDR3 amino acids: CASSFAQINEKLFF. The CDR3 region has the DNA TGTGCCAGCAGCTTCGCCCAGATTAATGAAAAACTGTTTTTT.

The genes are TRBV11-3 and TRBJ2-3; D remains ambiguous. The V gene's germline CDR1 is SGHNT and CDR2 YENEEA. This CDR3 comprises 14 residues. Deletions cut 1 base from V and 1 base from J, with 6 bases between. The CDR3: CASSLGPGTDTQYF. Here the CDR3 DNA reads TGTGCCAGCAGCTTAGGCCCGGGCACAGATACGCAGTATTTT.

The V and J genes are TRBV28 and TRBJ2-1, with D unresolved. The CDR3 contains 16 residues. The germline CDR1 and CDR2 sequences are MDHEN and SYDVKM. Deletions cut 3 bases from V and 1 base from J, with 13 bases between. CDR3 bases: TGTGCCAGCAGTTTGATACAAACCATTTCCTACAATGAGCAGTTCTTC. Protein sequence: CASSLIQTISYNEQFF.

The CDR3: CASSPGTSGRADEQFF. The DNA of the CDR3 is TGCGCCAGCAGCCCCGGGACTAGCGGGAGGGCCGATGAGCAGTTCTTC. The genes are TRBV5-1 and TRBJ2-1; 16 bases agree with TRBD2. CDR3 length equals 16 residues. Losses at the gene ends were 4 bases for V and 8 bases for J; bases not matched to a gene: 6. The germline gives CDR1 SGHRS, CDR2 YFSETQ. Full variable domain (outside the CDR3, taken from reference TRBV5-1 and TRBJ2-1): KAGVTQTPRYLIKTRGQQVTLSCSPISGHRSVSWYQQTPGQGLQFLFEYFSETQRNKGNFPGRFSGRQFSNSRSEMNVSTLELGDSALYLCASSPGTSGRADEQFFGPGTRLTVL.

This rearrangement joins TRBV6-5 to TRBJ1-1, with TRBD1 matching 7 bases. Germline V gives CDR1 MNHEY, CDR2 SVGAGI. With 6 bases clipped from V and 5 bases from J, the junction kept 9 bases outside the gene matches. The CDR3 sequence is 14 residues long. DNA for the CDR3: TGTGCCAGCAGCAGTGACAGGGTACGGACTGAAGCTTTCTTT. Its translation: CASSSDRVRTEAFF.

The chain has TRBV2 and TRBJ2-2, with 7 bases identical to TRBD1. After removal of 8 bases from V and 2 bases from J, the junction contained 2 bases not matched to a gene. This CDR3 has 13 amino acids. Germline V gene sequence: CDR1 SNHLY, CDR2 FYNNEI. CDR3 nucleotides: TGTGCCAGCCGGGACAGAAACACCGGGGAGCTGTTTTTT. This encodes CASRDRNTGELFF.

In DNA form, the CDR3 reads TGTGCCACCAGCAGAGTTAGGTCAGGTGTTAGGTTAGAACCCCAGCATTTT. It is translated as CATSRVRSGVRLEPQHF. The V and J genes are TRBV15 and TRBJ1-5; D uncertain. The V gene's germline CDR1 is LNHNV and CDR2 YYDKDF (reference sequence). V dropped 1 base and J dropped 10 bases, with 23 bases sitting between them. This CDR3 spans 17 amino acids.

The CDR3: CASMSRTNYNEQFF. In DNA form, the CDR3 reads TGTGCCAGCATGAGCAGGACTAATTACAATGAGCAGTTCTTC. This chain connects TRBV28 to TRBJ2-1; D might be TRBD2 (6 bases). CDR1 and CDR2 (germline): MDHEN, SYDVKM. This CDR3 spans 14 amino acids. V gave up 7 bases and J gave up 4 bases, with 14 bases separating them.

The chain couples TRBV7-9 to TRBJ1-2, with TRBD1 identical over 8 bases. This CDR3 region has 16 residues. After removal of 7 bases from V and 6 bases from J, the junction contained 16 bases not matched to a gene. The germline V gene encodes CDR1 SEHNR and CDR2 FQNEAQ (reference sequence). CDR3 coding DNA: TGTGCCAGCAACCTACTCGGACAGGGAGATTATGATGGCTACACCTTC. It yields the protein CASNLLGQGDYDGYTF.

The chain joins TRBV25-1 to TRBJ1-2; weak D call: TRBD1 (6 bases). Germline CDR1 reads MGHDK; CDR2 reads SYGVNS. V lost 7 bases to trimming and J lost 2 bases, with 17 bases between them. CDR3 size: 15 residues. Written as DNA, the CDR3 is TGTGCCAGCATCGGAGGAAGGGGGGGCAACTATGGCTACACCTTC. This encodes CASIGGRGGNYGYTF.

The chain links TRBV7-2 to TRBJ2-1; a possible D gene is TRBD2 (5 bases). This CDR3 contains 14 residues. Germline lookup yields CDR1 SGHTA and CDR2 FQGNSA. V gave up 2 bases and J gave up 8 bases, with 13 bases separating them. The CDR3 region has the DNA TGTGCCAGCAGCTTAATGGGGAGAGAGGATGAGCAGTTCTTC. The encoded protein is CASSLMGREDEQFF.

The chain links TRBV5-4 to TRBJ2-3; the match to TRBD2 covers 9 bases. The CDR3 contains 16 residues. CDR1 and CDR2 (germline): SGHNT, YYREEE (reference sequence). The trim removed 1 base at V and 3 bases at J, leaving 6 bases unmatched. In DNA form, the CDR3 reads TGTGCCAGCAGCTTGCGGGCGGGAGGGCCTACAGATACGCAGTATTTT. The encoded protein is CASSLRAGGPTDTQYF.

V usage is TRBV3-1 (or the pseudogene TRBV3-2) and J usage is TRBJ1-5; possibly TRBD1 for D (5 bases). The CDR3 is 15 residues long. Per the germline V gene, CDR1 is LGHDT and CDR2 is YNNKEL (reference sequence). Trimming cost V 3 bases and J 0 bases, with 9 bases left between them. The CDR3 DNA reads TGTGCCAGCAGCCAGGACACCGATAGCAATCAGCCCCAGCATTTT. This translates into CASSQDTDSNQPQHF.

The rearrangement links TRBV9 to TRBJ1-2; TRBD1 aligns across 7 bases. Germline-derived CDR1 and CDR2 are SGDLS and YYNGEE. The CDR3 sequence is 16 residues long. V was pared by 4 bases and J by 5 bases, with 14 bases of the junction left unmatched. CDR3 nucleotide sequence: TGTGCCAGCAGCCCCCTCCTGACAGGGACGGAGTATGGCTACACCTTC. Translating gives CASSPLLTGTEYGYTF.

In its sample, this clone was seen a few times. The DNA of the CDR3 is TGTGCCAGCAGCTTAGTCGTGGGCGCAGATACGCAGTATTTT. Its translation: CASSLVVGADTQYF. The J gene is TRBJ2-3, the V gene TRBV11-2, with D unresolved. V was shortened by 1 base and J by 4 bases, with 9 bases between the two germline ends. CDR3 length: 14 amino acids. Germline V gene lookup returns CDR1 SGHAT and CDR2 FQNNGV.

This chain uses TRBV6-1 with TRBJ2-7; the D is unclear. The CDR3 runs 16 residues. The V gene's germline CDR1 is MNHNS and CDR2 SASEGT. V shed 1 base and J shed 2 bases, with 15 bases lying between them. The CDR3 nucleotides read TGTGCCAGCAGTGAAGTAGAGGCTTTCACTCCCTACGAGCAGTACTTC. Amino acids: CASSEVEAFTPYEQYF.

This clone was recorded only once. The V call is TRBV18, the J call TRBJ2-5; 7 positions match TRBD1. CDR1 and CDR2 from the germline V gene are KGHSH and LQKENI. Trimming at V came to 3 bases and at J to 4 bases, leaving 8 bases not matched to a gene. The CDR3 runs 15 residues. This chain's CDR3 is CASSPRQGWGETQYF. The CDR3, as DNA: TGTGCCAGCTCACCGAGACAGGGATGGGGAGAGACCCAGTACTTC.

The chain's CDR3 is CASSYGQGNTEAFF. In DNA form, the CDR3 reads TGTGCCAGCAGCTACGGACAGGGTAACACTGAAGCTTTCTTT. The genes are TRBV4-2 and TRBJ1-1; TRBD1 matches 8 bases. The germline CDR1 and CDR2 sequences are LGHNA and YNFKEQ. The J segment lost 2 bases and the V segment lost 5 bases, leaving 4 bases of the junction unmatched. The length of the CDR3 is 14 residues.

This clone occurred a few times. The rearrangement uses TRBV30 and TRBJ1-1; D is uncertain. Trimming pared 4 bases from V and 1 base from J, leaving 22 bases between. The CDR3 is 17 residues long. In germline, CDR1 is GTSNPN, CDR2 SVGIG (reference sequence). The DNA for the CDR3 is TGTGCCTGGACCGATCAACGCCGGCCGGGAGCGAACACTGAAGCTTTCTTT. Its translation is CAWTDQRRPGANTEAFF.

The rearrangement uses TRBV18 and TRBJ2-5, with a weak D call TRBD1 (6 bases). The ends were cut back, 2 bases at V and 4 bases at J, with 14 bases in the middle. The CDR3 is 15 amino acids. Germline loops: CDR1 KGHSH, CDR2 LQKENI. The CDR3 region has the DNA TGTGCCAGCTCACCAAGTTCGGGCAGGGGAGAGACCCAGTACTTC. Protein product: CASSPSSGRGETQYF.

The chain joins TRBV7-9 to TRBJ1-5; 7 bases line up with TRBD1. Unmatched junction bases numbered 12, after V lost 5 bases and J lost 14 bases. Germline values: CDR1 SEHNR, CDR2 FQNEAQ (reference sequence). CDR3 length: 13 residues. The CDR3: CASSRTSGDSEHF. The CDR3, as DNA: TGTGCCAGCAGCCGTACCTCCGGGGACAGCGAGCATTTT. The full variable domain, rest sourced from reference TRBV7-9 and TRBJ1-5, is DTGVSQNPRHKITKRGQNVTFRCDPISEHNRLYWYRQTLGQGPEFLTYFQNEAQLEKSRLLSDRFSAERPKGSFSTLEIQRTEQGDSAMYLCASSRTSGDSEHFGDGTRLSIL.

The chain recombines TRBV18 with TRBJ2-1; 9 positions agree with TRBD2. From germline, CDR1 is KGHSH and CDR2 LQKENI. This CDR3 contains 16 residues. V lost 5 bases to trimming and J lost 0 bases; unmatched junction nucleotides: 5. CDR3 region: CASSRLAASSYNEQFF. DNA for the CDR3: TGTGCCAGCTCAAGACTAGCGGCCAGCTCCTACAATGAGCAGTTCTTC.

This rearrangement joins TRBV10-3 to TRBJ2-7; 9 bases agree with TRBD2. Germline CDR1 reads ENHRY; CDR2 reads SYGVKD. V lost 8 bases and J lost 3; bases outside the gene matches: 5. The CDR3 loop spans 13 amino acids. The CDR3 is CAIGGTSHYEQYF. In nucleotides, the CDR3 is TGTGCCATCGGAGGGACTAGCCACTACGAGCAGTACTTC.

The chain has TRBV6-5 and TRBJ1-1; D gene uncertain. CDR1 and CDR2 from the germline V gene are MNHEY and SVGAGI. V lost 7 bases, J lost 6 bases, and 15 bases lay in between. The CDR3 length is 13 residues. DNA of the CDR3: TGTGCCAGCACCAAGACACCTACGGCTGAAGCTTTCTTT. Protein: CASTKTPTAEAFF.

The CDR3 protein is CASSLGQPFTEAFF. In DNA form, the CDR3 reads TGTGCCAGCAGCTTGGGACAGCCGTTTACTGAAGCTTTCTTT. The chain has TRBV5-4 and TRBJ1-1; TRBD1 might be the D (5 bases). Trimming left V 0 bases short and J 5 bases short, with 11 bases between. The germline V gene encodes CDR1 SGHNT and CDR2 YYREEE (reference sequence). The CDR3 runs to 14 residues.

A note on this clone: The conserved phenylalanine or tryptophan is not found at the CDR3 terminus, so this likely reflects a read error. The DNA is left out, because the CDR3 cannot be placed on it with certainty; the CDR3 is given as TCRdb lists it. This chain joins TRBV2 and TRBJ2-7; the table gives TRBD2 as D, unverified against the DNA. CDR1 is SNHLY and CDR2 is FYNNEI in the germline V gene. The CDR3 spans 8 residues, counting both ends. This CDR3 is CASLVRED.

As DNA, the CDR3 is TGTGCCAGCAGTCAACTAGCGGGAGGACGGGCCGGGGAGCTGTTTTTT. It is translated as CASSQLAGGRAGELFF. V gene TRBV2 combines with J gene TRBJ2-2; 12 nucleotides align to TRBD2. CDR1 and CDR2 from the germline V gene are SNHLY and FYNNEI. This CDR3 has 16 amino acids. V was pared by 5 bases and J by 6 bases, with 7 bases of the junction left unmatched.

The J gene is TRBJ2-3, the V gene TRBV4-3, with 10 bases aligning to TRBD2. The CDR3 spans 19 residues. J gave up 4 bases and V 3 bases, and 16 bases lay outside the gene matches. CDR1 and CDR2 (germline): LGHNA, YSLEER. The chain's CDR3 is CASSHRSPSGSSVPDTQYF. For the CDR3, the DNA is TGCGCCAGCAGCCACCGAAGCCCTAGCGGGAGTTCGGTCCCAGATACGCAGTATTTT.

The J gene is TRBJ1-2, the V gene TRBV7-8, with D unresolved. This CDR3 contains 12 residues. The ends were cut back, 5 bases at V and 2 bases at J, with 6 bases in the middle. Looked up from germline, CDR1 is SGHVS and CDR2 is FQNEAQ. The CDR3 region is CASSVGNYGYTF. CDR3 in DNA: TGTGCCAGCAGCGTCGGGAACTATGGCTACACCTTC. Combining the CDR3 with reference TRBV7-8 and TRBJ1-2 gives the whole variable domain GAGVSQSPRYKVAKRGQDVALRCDPISGHVSLFWYQQALGQGPEFLTYFQNEAQLDKSGLPSDRFFAERPEGSVSTLKIQRTQQEDSAVYLCASSVGNYGYTFGSGTRLTVV.

This chain links TRBV28 with TRBJ2-2, with unresolved D. CDR1 is MDHEN, CDR2 SYDVKM, per germline. V was pared by 3 bases and J by 1 base, with 9 bases between. The CDR3 runs 15 residues. The CDR3 bases are TGTGCCAGCAGTTTTGTAAGAGGGAACACCGGGGAGCTGTTTTTT. Its protein product is CASSFVRGNTGELFF.

The chain has TRBV7-9 and TRBJ2-1; 8 nucleotides line up with TRBD2. Germline V gene sequence: CDR1 SEHNR, CDR2 FQNEAQ (reference sequence). Trimming took 3 bases from V and 6 from J; bases not matched to a gene: 7. The CDR3 has 15 amino acids. The CDR3 DNA reads TGTGCCAGCAGCTTTAACGGGAGGGGGGGCAATGAGCAGTTCTTC. It specifies CASSFNGRGGNEQFF.